These T cell receptor beta chains were read from a single sample in a study of blood T cell repertoires in COVID-19. Only in-frame clones appear in the TCRdb table, and some are missing; sequencing was by immunoSEQ multiplex PCR. Of 120,000 to 150,000 clones in the sample, less than 80% were seen once. What was sequenced was peripheral blood. The source is a man in his 60s with acute or convalescent COVID-19. Both conserved end residues are part of each CDR3. Each record gives: J gene, clone size, V gene, D gene, CDR3 protein, CDR3 DNA. The D gene is left open where the match is weak. The listing skips clone size in some rows; elsewhere it reads once, few, many or a size class.

>TRBJ2-1|NA|TRBV15|NA
CATSRNYRDFDNEQFF
TGTGCCACCAGCAGAAACTACCGGGACTTCGATAATGAGCAGTTCTTC
>TRBJ2-1|NA|TRBV6-2/TRBV6-3|TRBD2
CASSLSGRLLSYNEQFF
TGTGCCAGCAGTCTTAGCGGGCGACTCCTCTCCTACAATGAGCAGTTCTTC
>TRBJ2-2|NA|TRBV5-4|NA
CASSDGGAANTGELFF
TGTGCCAGCAGCGATGGGGGGGCCGCGAACACCGGGGAGCTGTTTTTT
>TRBJ2-1|few|TRBV30|TRBD1
CAGAGTVLNEQFF
TGTGCCGGAGCCGGGACAGTGTTGAATGAGCAGTTCTTC
>TRBJ1-5|NA|TRBV29-1|TRBD1
CSVGQGGNQPQHF
TGCAGCGTTGGGCAGGGGGGAAATCAGCCCCAGCATTTT
>TRBJ2-1|NA|TRBV11-1|NA
CASSIGSSRRYNEQFF
TGTGCCAGCAGCATCGGGTCCTCTCGTCGATACAATGAGCAGTTCTTC
>TRBJ1-1|NA|TRBV19|TRBD1
CASSTSWTGRWNTEAFF
TGTGCCAGTAGTACGTCATGGACAGGGCGATGGAACACTGAAGCTTTCTTT
>TRBJ1-5|few|TRBV4-1|NA
CASSQEPPIQAGQPQHF
TGCGCCAGCAGCCAAGAACCCCCCATACAGGCCGGTCAGCCCCAGCATTTT
>TRBJ2-2|NA|TRBV19|NA
CASSTGRPNTGELFF
TGTGCCAGTAGTACGGGTCGGCCGAACACCGGGGAGCTGTTTTTT
>TRBJ1-1|NA|TRBV30|NA
CAWSRSGGLEAFF
TGTGCCTGGAGTCGTAGCGGGGGGCTTGAAGCTTTCTTT
>TRBJ2-3|once|TRBV14|TRBD2
CASSQTQLAGDLDTQYF
TGTGCCAGCAGCCAAACACAACTAGCGGGAGACCTAGATACGCAGTATTTT
>TRBJ2-2|NA|TRBV29-1|TRBD2
CSVETSGGELFF
TGCAGCGTTGAGACTAGCGGCGGGGAGCTGTTTTTT
>TRBJ2-7|NA|TRBV19|TRBD1
CASSLGTGGHEQYF
TGTGCCAGTAGTCTCGGGACAGGGGGCCACGAGCAGTACTTC
>TRBJ2-5|NA|TRBV2|TRBD1
CAMQGAAETQYF
TGTGCCATGCAGGGGGCCGCAGAGACCCAGTACTTC
>TRBJ1-1|NA|TRBV29-1|NA
CSGVTGNTEAFF
TGCAGCGGCGTCACGGGGAACACTGAAGCTTTCTTT
>TRBJ2-1|few|TRBV25-1|TRBD2
CASSPVTGGMYNEQFF
TGTGCCAGCAGCCCCGTTACGGGAGGGATGTACAATGAGCAGTTCTTC
>TRBJ2-7|NA|TRBV5-4|NA
CASSSGDYEQYF
TGTGCCAGCAGCTCCGGAGACTACGAGCAGTACTTT
>TRBJ2-2|once|TRBV28|NA
CASSPPAGELFF
TGTGCCAGCAGTCCCCCCGCGGGGGAGCTGTTTTTT